This record looks at one TCR beta chain sequence and its context. Its target is unknown. Blood sampling was done at baseline, cycle 4 day 1, and cycle 7 day 1. This sample stems from a study of OX40 agonist ivuxolimab in advanced cancers. Findings and limits, study-wide: CD4+ T cells averaged fewer expanded clones than CD8+ T cells. Some patients who did not respond also had low normalized T-cell clonal expansion. With doses of 0.1 to 3.0 mg/kg, CD4+ and CD8+ blood T cells had undergone clonal expansion by week 6.

In germline, CDR1 is SNHLY, CDR2 FYNNEI. The V end lost 4 bases, the J end lost 2 bases, and 12 bases lay between the germline ends. The CDR3 totals 14 residues. Sequencing used immunoSEQ multiplex PCR; TCRdb keeps in-frame clones, though not all of them. Of more than 45,000 clones detected, nearly 90% appear once; the ten largest clones hold around 1.5%. Sequencing was performed on CD4+ or CD8+ T cells sorted from blood, taken in a trial of the OX40 agonist ivuxolimab. The J gene is TRBJ2-7, the V gene TRBV2; tentative D call: TRBD1 (6 bases). This receptor was identified in an adult with an advanced solid tumor such as melanoma, head and neck, liver or kidney cancer. The CDR3 DNA reads TGTGCCAGCAGTGGGGAACAGGGCCCCTACGAGCAGTACTTC. Its protein is CASSGEQGPYEQYF.